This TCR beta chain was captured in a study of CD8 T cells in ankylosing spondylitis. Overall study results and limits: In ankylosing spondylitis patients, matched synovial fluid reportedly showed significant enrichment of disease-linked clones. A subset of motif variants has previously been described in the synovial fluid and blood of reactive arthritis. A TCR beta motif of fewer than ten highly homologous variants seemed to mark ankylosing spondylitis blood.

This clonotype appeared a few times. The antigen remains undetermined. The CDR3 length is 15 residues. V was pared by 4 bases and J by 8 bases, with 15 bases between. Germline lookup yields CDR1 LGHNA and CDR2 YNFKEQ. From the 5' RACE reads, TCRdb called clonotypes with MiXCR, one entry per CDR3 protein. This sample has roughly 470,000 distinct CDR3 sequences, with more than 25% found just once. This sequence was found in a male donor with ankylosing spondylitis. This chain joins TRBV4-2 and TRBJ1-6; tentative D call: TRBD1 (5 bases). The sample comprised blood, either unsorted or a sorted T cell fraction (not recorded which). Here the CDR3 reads CASSPGGFGDSPLHF. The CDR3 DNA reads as TGTGCCAGCAGCCCCGGGGGATTCGGGGATTCACCCCTCCACTTT.